This T cell receptor (beta chain) was sequenced during a study of T cell responses to AZD1222 COVID-19 vaccine. Study results and limitations: Compared with day 0, the breadth and depth of the Spike-specific TCR repertoire rose significantly after two doses of AZD1222. Spike as a whole was targeted by vaccine-associated CD4 TCRs, dominant at 160-218 and 743-854. The sample set comprised mostly white British donors with more females, and clonal diversity was possibly underestimated. The study identified only five or six AZD1222 recipients as seropositive at baseline.

Here immunoSEQ multiplex PCR was the method, and the copy in TCRdb shows in-frame clones only, minus some. The data contain fewer than 200,000 clones, about 91% of them seen just once; the ten biggest clones take up 11%. Per germline, CDR1 KGHSH and CDR2 LQKENI. Trimming left V 0 bases short and J 7 bases short, with 10 bases between. This CDR3 contains 14 residues. A note on this clone: The antigen remains undetermined.

The sequence was obtained from an adult who received the AZD1222 COVID-19 vaccine. The chain uses TRBV18 and TRBJ1-3; D gene uncertain. The sequencing used peripheral blood, collected 28 days after the second AZD1222 dose. The CDR3 region is CASSPPPGSNTIYF. CDR3 in DNA: TGTGCCAGCTCACCACCGCCAGGTTCTAACACCATATATTTT.